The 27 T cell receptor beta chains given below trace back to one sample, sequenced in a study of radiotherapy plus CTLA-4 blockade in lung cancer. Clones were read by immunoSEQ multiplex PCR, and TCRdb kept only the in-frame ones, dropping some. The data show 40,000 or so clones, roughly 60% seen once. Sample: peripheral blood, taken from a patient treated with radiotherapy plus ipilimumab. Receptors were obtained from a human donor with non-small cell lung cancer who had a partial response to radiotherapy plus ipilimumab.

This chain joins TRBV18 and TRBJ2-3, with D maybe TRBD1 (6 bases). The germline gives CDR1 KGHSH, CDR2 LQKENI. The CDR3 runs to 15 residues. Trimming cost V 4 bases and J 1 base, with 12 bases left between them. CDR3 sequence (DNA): TGTGCCAGCTCACTTATCCGACAGGGCACAGATACGCAGTATTTT. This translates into CASSLIRQGTDTQYF.

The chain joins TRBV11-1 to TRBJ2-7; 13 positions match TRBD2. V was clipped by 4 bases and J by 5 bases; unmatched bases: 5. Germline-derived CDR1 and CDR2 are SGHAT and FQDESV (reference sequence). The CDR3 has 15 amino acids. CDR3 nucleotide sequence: TGTGCCAGCAGCTCACTAGCGGGAGGGCCGAACGAGCAGTACTTC. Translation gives CASSSLAGGPNEQYF.

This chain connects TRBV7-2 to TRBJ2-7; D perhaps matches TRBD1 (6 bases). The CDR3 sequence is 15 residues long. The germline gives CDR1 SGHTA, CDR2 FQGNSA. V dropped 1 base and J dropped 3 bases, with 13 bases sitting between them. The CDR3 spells CASSLGGPGVYEQYF. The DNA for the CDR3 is TGTGCCAGCAGCTTAGGGGGACCAGGGGTCTACGAGCAGTACTTC.

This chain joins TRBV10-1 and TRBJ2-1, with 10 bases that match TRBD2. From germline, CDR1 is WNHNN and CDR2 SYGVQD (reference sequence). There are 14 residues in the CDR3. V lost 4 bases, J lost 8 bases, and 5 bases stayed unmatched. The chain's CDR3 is CASSASSGSHEQFF. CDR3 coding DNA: TGCGCCAGCAGTGCGTCTAGCGGGAGCCATGAGCAGTTCTTC.

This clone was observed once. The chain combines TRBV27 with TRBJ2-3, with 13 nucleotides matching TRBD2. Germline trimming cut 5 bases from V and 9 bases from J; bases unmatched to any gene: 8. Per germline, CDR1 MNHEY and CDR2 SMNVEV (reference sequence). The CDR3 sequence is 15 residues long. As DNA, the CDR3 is TGTGCCAGCAGTACCTTACTAGCGGGAGGGACCACGCAGTATTTT. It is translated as CASSTLLAGGTTQYF.

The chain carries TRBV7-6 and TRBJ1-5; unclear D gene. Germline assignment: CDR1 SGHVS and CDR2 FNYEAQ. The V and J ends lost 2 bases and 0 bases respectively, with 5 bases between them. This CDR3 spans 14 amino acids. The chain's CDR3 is CASSLTDSNQPQHF. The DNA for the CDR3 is TGTGCCAGCAGCTTAACAGATAGCAATCAGCCCCAGCATTTT.

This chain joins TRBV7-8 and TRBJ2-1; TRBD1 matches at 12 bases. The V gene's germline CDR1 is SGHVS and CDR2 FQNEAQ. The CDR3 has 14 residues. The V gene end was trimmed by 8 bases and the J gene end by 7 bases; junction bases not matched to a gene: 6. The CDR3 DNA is TGTGCCAGCCTACGGGACAGGGGGCTTAATGAGCAGTTCTTC. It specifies CASLRDRGLNEQFF.

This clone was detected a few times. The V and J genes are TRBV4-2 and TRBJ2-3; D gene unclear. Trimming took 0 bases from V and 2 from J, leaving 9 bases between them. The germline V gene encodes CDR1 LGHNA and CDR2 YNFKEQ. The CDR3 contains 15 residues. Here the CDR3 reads CASSQEGRSTDTQYF. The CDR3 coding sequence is TGTGCCAGCAGCCAAGAAGGCAGGTCCACAGATACGCAGTATTTT.

In nucleotides, the CDR3 is TGTGCCAGCAGTATAGGGAGATTATACGAGCAGTACTTC. This sequence encodes CASSIGRLYEQYF. The rearrangement uses TRBV27 and TRBJ2-7, with D possibly TRBD2 on 5 matching bases. With 5 bases removed from V and 4 bases from J, the gap between germline ends came to 12 bases. CDR1 and CDR2 (germline): MNHEY, SMNVEV (reference sequence). The CDR3 loop spans 13 amino acids.

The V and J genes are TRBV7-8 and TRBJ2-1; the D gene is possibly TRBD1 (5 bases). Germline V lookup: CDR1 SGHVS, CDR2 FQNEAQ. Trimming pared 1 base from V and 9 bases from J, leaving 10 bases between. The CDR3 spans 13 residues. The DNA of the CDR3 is TGTGCCAGCAGCTTAGGGGGCTCGGGTGAGCAGTTCTTC. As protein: CASSLGGSGEQFF.

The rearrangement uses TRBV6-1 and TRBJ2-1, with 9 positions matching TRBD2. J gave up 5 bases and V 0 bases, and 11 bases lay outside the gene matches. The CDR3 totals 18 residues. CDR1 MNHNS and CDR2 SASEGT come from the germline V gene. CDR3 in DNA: TGTGCCAGCAGTGAAGCGGGAATTTTAGCGGGAGTCGACAATGAGCAGTTCTTC. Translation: CASSEAGILAGVDNEQFF.

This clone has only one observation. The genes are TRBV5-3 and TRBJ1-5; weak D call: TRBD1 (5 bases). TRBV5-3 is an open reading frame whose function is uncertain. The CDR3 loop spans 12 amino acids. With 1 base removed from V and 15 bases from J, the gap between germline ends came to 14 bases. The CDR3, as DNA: TGTGCCAGAAGCTTGCTGGACAACCTAGGGCATTTT. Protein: CARSLLDNLGHF.

This chain's CDR3 is CASVPGGAHEQYF. The CDR3 region has the DNA TGTGCCAGCGTACCGGGCGGGGCCCACGAGCAGTACTTC. V usage is TRBV7-9 and J usage is TRBJ2-7; D is possibly TRBD2 (6 bases). The CDR3 sequence is 13 residues long. The V gene lost 8 bases and the J gene lost 5 bases, with 16 bases spanning the gap. Germline V CDR1 and CDR2: SEHNR, FQNEAQ (reference sequence).

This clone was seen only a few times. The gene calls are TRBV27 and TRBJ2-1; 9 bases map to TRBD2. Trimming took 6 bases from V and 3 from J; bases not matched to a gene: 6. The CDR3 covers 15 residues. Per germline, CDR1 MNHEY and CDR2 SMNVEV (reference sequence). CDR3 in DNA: TGTGCCAGCAGGGTTAGCGGGAGTAACTACAATGAGCAGTTCTTC. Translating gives CASRVSGSNYNEQFF.

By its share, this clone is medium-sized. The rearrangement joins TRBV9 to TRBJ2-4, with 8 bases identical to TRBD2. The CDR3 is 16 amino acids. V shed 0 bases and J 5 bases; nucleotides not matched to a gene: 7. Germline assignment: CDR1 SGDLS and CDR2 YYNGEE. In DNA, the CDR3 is TGTGCCAGCAGCGTAGCTGCGGGAGCGGGGGAAAACATTCAGTACTTC. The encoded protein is CASSVAAGAGENIQYF.

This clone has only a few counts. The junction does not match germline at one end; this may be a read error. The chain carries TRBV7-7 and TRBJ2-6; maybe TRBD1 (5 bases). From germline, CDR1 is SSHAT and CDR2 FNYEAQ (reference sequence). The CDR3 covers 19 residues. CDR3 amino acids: CASSPRNGEPGSGANVLTF. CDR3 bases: TGTGCTAGCAGCCCACGTAATGGGGAACCAGGGTCTGGGGCCAACGTCCTGACTTTC.

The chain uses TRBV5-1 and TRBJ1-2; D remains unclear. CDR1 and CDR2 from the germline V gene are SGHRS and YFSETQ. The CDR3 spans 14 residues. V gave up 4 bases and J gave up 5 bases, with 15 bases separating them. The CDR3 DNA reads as TGCGCCAGCAGCGGCGGGCCTCGCTCTTATGGCTACACCTTC. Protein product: CASSGGPRSYGYTF.

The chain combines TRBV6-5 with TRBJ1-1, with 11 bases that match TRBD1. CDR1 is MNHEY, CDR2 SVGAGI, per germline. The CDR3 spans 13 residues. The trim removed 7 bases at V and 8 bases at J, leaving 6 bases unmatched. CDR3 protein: CASNHGDRGEAFF. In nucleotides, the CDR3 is TGTGCCAGCAACCACGGGGACAGGGGGGAAGCTTTCTTT.

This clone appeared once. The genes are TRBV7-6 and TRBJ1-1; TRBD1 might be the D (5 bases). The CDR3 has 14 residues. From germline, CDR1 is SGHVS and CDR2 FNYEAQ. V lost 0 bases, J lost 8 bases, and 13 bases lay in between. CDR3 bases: TGTGCCAGCAGCTTAGCGTTGCAGGGAACCGAAGCTTTCTTT. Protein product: CASSLALQGTEAFF.

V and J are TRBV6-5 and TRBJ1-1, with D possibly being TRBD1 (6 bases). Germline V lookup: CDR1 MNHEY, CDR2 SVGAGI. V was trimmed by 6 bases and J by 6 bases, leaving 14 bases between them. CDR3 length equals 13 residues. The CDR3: CASRGSEGAEAFF. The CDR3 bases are TGTGCCAGCAGGGGGTCAGAGGGGGCTGAAGCTTTCTTT.

As DNA, the CDR3 is TGTGCCAGCAGCGTAGGGACTAGCGGGGGGGCGGGACAAGAGACCCAGTACTTC. Translating it yields CASSVGTSGGAGQETQYF. The V and J genes are TRBV9 and TRBJ2-5; 15 nucleotides align to TRBD2. V lost 0 bases, J lost 2 bases, and 5 bases stayed unmatched. Germline values: CDR1 SGDLS, CDR2 YYNGEE. The CDR3 loop spans 18 amino acids.

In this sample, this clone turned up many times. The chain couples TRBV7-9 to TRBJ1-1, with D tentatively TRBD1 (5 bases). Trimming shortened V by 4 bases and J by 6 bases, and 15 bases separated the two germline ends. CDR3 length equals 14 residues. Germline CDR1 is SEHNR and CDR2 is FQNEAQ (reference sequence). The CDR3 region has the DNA TGTGCCAGCAGCTCAGGGTTCGTTGTACCTGAAGCTTTCTTT. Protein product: CASSSGFVVPEAFF.

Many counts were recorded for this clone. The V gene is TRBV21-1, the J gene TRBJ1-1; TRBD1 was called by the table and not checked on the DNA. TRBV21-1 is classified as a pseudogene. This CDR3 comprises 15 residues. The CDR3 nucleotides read TGTGCCAGCAGCAAAAGGACAGGGACTAACACTGAAGCTTTCTTT. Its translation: CASSKRTGTNTEAFF.

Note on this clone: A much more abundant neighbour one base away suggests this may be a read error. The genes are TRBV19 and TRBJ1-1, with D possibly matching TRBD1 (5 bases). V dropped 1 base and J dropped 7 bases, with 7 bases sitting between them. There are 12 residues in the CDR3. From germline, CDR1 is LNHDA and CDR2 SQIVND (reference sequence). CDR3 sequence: CASSIGQLEAFF. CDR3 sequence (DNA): TGTGCCAGTAGTATAGGACAGCTTGAAGCTTTCTTT.

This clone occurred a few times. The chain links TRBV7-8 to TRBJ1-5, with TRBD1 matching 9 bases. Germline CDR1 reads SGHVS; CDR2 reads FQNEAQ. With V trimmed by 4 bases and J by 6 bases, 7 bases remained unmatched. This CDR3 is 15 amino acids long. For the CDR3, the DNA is TGTGCCAGCAGCTGGTACAGGGGGCCCGGTCAGCCCCAGCATTTT. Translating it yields CASSWYRGPGQPQHF.

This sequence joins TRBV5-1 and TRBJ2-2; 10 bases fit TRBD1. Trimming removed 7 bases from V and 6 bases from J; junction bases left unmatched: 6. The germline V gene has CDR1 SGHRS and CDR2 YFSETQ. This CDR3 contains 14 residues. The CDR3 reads CASLLGQGPGELFF. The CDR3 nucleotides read TGCGCCAGCCTACTGGGACAGGGGCCCGGGGAGCTGTTTTTT.

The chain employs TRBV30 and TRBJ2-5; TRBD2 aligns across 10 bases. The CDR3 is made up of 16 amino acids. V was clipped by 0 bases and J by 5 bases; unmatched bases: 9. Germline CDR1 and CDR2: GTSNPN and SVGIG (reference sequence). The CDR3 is CAWSVLAGRTGETQYF. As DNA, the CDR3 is TGTGCCTGGAGTGTACTAGCGGGGAGGACAGGGGAGACCCAGTACTTC.